The 4 T cell receptor beta chains reported below all come from one sample, sequenced in a study of neurological immune-mediated disorders. MiXCR was run by TCRdb on the 5' RACE reads, yielding one entry per CDR3 protein. The sample has 45,000 to 65,000 distinct CDR3 sequences, about 4% seen once; the top ten hold roughly 3.1%. Sequenced input: PBMCs. Every receptor here comes from a middle-aged man with multiple sclerosis.

J is TRBJ2-1 and V is TRBV9, with TRBD1 matching 9 bases. The CDR3 covers 13 residues. Germline V CDR1 and CDR2: SGDLS, YYNGEE. V lost 6 bases, J lost 6 bases, and 4 bases stayed unmatched. The CDR3: CASTQGQGNEQFF. Here the CDR3 DNA reads TGTGCCAGCACCCAGGGACAGGGCAATGAGCAGTTCTTC. Complete variable domain (other parts from reference TRBV9 and TRBJ2-1): DSGVTQTPKHLITATGQRVTLRCSPRSGDLSVYWYQQSLDQGLQFLIQYYNGEERAKGNILERFSAQQFPDLHSELNLSSLELGDSALYFCASTQGQGNEQFFGPGTRLTVL.

There are many counts of this clonotype. V gene TRBV29-1 combines with J gene TRBJ1-4; D remains unclear. The CDR3 length is 13 residues. The germline CDR1 and CDR2 sequences are SQVTM and ANQGSEA. V lost 4 bases to trimming and J lost 8 bases, with 14 bases between them. In DNA, the CDR3 is TGCAGCGTTGCCCCACTGAAGGGCGAAAAACTGTTTTTT. Amino acid sequence: CSVAPLKGEKLFF.

This clonotype was detected many times. The rearrangement joins TRBV5-1 to TRBJ2-1; tentatively, D is TRBD1 (6 bases). V was trimmed by 7 bases and J by 5 bases, leaving 16 bases between them. Germline V gene sequence: CDR1 SGHRS, CDR2 YFSETQ. The length of the CDR3 is 14 residues. CDR3 loop: CASQVQGRNNEQFF. In DNA form, the CDR3 reads TGCGCCAGCCAGGTCCAGGGGAGAAACAATGAGCAGTTCTTC.

For this clonotype: This clone may be a read error of a much larger clone one base away. The V gene is TRBV12-3 or TRBV12-4, the J gene TRBJ2-5; the D is unclear. Matching the DNA end better, TRBJ2-1 makes the J call doubtful. The CDR3 runs to 12 residues. Written as DNA, the CDR3 is TGTGCCAGCATGTGGGGTTACAATGAGCAGTTCTTC. The encoded protein is CASMWGYNEQFF.